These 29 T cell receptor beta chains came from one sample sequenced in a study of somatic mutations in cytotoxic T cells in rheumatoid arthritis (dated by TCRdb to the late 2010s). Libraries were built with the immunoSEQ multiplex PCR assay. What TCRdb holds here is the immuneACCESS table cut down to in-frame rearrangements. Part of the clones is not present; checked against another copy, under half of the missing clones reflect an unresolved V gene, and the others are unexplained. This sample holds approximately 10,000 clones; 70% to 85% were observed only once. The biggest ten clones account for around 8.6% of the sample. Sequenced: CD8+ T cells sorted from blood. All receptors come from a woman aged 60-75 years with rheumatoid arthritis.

For the CDR3, the DNA is TGCGCCAGCAGCCGCATCCAGGGGGCAAATGAAAAACTGTTTTTT. This gives the protein CASSRIQGANEKLFF. The chain is built from TRBV4-1 and TRBJ1-4; 8 bases map to TRBD1. Losses at the gene ends were 4 bases for V and 5 bases for J; bases not matched to a gene: 6. The CDR3 covers 15 residues. Germline loops: CDR1 MGHRA, CDR2 YSYEKL.

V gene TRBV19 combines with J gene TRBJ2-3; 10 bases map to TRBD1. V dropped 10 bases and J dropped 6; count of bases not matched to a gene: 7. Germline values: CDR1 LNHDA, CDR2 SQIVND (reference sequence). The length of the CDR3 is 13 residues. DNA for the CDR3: TGTGCCATCGGGGACAGGGGAATGGATACGCAGTATTTT. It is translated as CAIGDRGMDTQYF.

In DNA form, the CDR3 reads TGCAGTGCCCTCGGAACTACTGGCTACACCTTC. This encodes CSALGTTGYTF. The rearrangement links TRBV20-1 to TRBJ1-2, with D uncertain. Germline values: CDR1 DFQATT, CDR2 SNEGSKA (reference sequence). V was shortened by 6 bases and J by 7 bases, with 12 bases between the two germline ends. The CDR3 loop spans 11 amino acids.

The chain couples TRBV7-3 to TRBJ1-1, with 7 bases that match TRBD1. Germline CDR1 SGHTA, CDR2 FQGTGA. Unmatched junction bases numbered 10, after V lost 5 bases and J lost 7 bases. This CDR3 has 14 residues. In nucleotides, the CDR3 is TGTGCCAGCAGCCTCACGGGACAGCCGTTTGAAGCTTTCTTT. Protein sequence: CASSLTGQPFEAFF.

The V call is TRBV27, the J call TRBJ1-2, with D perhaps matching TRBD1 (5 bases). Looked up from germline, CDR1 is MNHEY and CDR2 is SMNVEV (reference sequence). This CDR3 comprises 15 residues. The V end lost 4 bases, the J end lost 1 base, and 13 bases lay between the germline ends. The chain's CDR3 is CASSSERQFNYGYTF. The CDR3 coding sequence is TGTGCCAGCAGTTCAGAGCGACAGTTTAACTATGGCTACACCTTC.

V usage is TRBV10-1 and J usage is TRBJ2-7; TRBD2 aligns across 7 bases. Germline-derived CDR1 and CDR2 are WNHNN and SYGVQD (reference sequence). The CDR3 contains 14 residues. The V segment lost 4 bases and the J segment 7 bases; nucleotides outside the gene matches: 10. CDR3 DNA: TGCGCCAGCAGTGTAACTAGCGACCCTCGGGAGCAGTACTTC. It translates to CASSVTSDPREQYF.

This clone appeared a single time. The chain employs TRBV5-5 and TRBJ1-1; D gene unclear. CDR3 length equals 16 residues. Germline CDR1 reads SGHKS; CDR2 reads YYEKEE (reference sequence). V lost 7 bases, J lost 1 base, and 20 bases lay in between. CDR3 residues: CASLIPRGDGNTEAFF. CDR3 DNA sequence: TGTGCCAGCTTAATCCCACGGGGTGATGGGAACACTGAAGCTTTCTTT.

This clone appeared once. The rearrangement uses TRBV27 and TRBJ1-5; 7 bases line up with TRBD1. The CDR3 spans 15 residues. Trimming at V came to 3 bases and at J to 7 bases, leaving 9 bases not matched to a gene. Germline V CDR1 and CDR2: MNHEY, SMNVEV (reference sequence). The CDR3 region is CASSFQGVLGQPQHF. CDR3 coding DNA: TGTGCCAGCAGTTTTCAGGGGGTGCTCGGCCAGCCCCAGCATTTT.

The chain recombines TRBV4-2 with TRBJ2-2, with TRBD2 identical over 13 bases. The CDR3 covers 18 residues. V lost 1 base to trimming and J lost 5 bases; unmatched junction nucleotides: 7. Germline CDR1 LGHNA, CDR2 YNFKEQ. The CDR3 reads CASSQGRLAGGDTGELFF. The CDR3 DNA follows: TGTGCCAGCAGCCAAGGAAGACTAGCGGGAGGCGATACCGGGGAGCTGTTTTTT.

The CDR3 region is CASSLLTGEFYGYTF. DNA for the CDR3: TGTGCCAGCAGCTTATTGACAGGAGAATTTTATGGCTACACCTTC. The chain has TRBV7-9 and TRBJ1-2; weak D call: TRBD1 (6 bases). With 2 bases removed from V and 5 bases from J, the gap between germline ends came to 15 bases. The CDR3 spans 15 residues. Germline CDR1 reads SEHNR; CDR2 reads FQNEAQ (reference sequence).

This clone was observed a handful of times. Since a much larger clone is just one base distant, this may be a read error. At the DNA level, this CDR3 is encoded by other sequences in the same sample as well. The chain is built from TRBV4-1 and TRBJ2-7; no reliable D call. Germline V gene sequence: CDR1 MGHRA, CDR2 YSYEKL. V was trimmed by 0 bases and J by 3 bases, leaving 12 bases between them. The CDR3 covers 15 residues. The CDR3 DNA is TGCGCCAGCAGCCAAGATATAGCCTCGAGCTACGAGCAGTACTTC. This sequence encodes CASSQDIASSYEQYF.

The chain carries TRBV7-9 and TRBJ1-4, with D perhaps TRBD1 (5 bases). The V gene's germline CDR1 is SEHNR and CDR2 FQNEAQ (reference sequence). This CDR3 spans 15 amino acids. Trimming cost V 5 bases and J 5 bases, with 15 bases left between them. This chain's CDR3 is CASSPPPGRNEKLFF. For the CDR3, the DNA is TGTGCCAGCAGCCCTCCCCCAGGGAGGAATGAAAAACTGTTTTTT.

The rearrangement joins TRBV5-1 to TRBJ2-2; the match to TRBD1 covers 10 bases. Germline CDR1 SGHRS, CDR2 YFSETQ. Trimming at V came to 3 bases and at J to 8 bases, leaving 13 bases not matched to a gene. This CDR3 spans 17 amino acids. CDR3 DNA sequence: TGCGCCAGCAGCTCAACCGGGACAGGGGCCTCACCGGGGGAGCTGTTTTTT. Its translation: CASSSTGTGASPGELFF. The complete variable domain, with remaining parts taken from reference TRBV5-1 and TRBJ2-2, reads KAGVTQTPRYLIKTRGQQVTLSCSPISGHRSVSWYQQTPGQGLQFLFEYFSETQRNKGNFPGRFSGRQFSNSRSEMNVSTLELGDSALYLCASSSTGTGASPGELFFGEGSRLTVL.

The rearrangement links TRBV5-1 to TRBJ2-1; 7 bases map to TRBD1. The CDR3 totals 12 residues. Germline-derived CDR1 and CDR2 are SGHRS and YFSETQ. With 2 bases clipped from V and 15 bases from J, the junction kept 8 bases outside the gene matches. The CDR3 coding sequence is TGCGCCAGCAGCTTTAACCGGGACAGTCCGTTCTTC. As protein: CASSFNRDSPFF.

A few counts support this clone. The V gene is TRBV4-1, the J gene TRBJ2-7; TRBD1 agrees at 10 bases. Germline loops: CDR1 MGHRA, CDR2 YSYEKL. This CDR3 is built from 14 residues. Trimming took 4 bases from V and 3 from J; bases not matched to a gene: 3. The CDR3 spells CASSPGTGDYEQYF. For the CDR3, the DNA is TGCGCCAGCAGCCCCGGGACAGGGGACTACGAGCAGTACTTC.

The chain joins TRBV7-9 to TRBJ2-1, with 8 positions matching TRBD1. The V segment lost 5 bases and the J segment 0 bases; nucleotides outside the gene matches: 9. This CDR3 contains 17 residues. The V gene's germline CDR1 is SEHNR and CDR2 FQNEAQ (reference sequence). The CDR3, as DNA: TGTGCCAGCAGCCCCCCGACAGGGGTGGACTCCTACAATGAGCAGTTCTTC. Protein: CASSPPTGVDSYNEQFF.

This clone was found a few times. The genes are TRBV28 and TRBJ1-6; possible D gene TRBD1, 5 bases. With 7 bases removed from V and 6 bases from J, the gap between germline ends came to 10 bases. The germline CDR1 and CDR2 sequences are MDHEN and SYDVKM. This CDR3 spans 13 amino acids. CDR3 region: CASNGHLNSPLHF. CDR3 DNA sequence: TGTGCCAGCAACGGACACCTTAATTCACCCCTCCACTTT.

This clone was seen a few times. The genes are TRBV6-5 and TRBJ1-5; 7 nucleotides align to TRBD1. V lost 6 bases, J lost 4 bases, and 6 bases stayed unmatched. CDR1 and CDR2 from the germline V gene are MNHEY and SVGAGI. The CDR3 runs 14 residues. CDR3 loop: CASSRGGPNQPQHF. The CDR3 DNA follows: TGTGCCAGCAGCCGAGGGGGCCCGAATCAGCCCCAGCATTTT.

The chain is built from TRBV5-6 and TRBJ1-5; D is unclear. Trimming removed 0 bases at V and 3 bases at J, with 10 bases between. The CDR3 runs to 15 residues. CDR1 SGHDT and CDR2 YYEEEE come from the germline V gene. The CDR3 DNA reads TGTGCCAGCAGCTTGGCGGGTCGGAACAATCAGCCCCAGCATTTT. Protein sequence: CASSLAGRNNQPQHF.

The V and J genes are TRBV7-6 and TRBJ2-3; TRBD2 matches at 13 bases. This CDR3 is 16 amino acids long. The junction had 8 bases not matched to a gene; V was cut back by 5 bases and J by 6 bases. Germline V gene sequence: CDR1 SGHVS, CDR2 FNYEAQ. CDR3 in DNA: TGTGCCAGCAGCCCCCGGACTAGCGGGAGATCTGATACGCAGTATTTT. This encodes CASSPRTSGRSDTQYF.

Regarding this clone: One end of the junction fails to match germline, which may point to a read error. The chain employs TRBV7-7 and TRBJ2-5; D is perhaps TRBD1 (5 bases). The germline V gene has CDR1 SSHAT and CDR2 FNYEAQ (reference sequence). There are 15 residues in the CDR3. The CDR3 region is CASSPVLRGQETQYF. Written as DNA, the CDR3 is TGTGCTAGCAGCCCCGTCTTAAGGGGCCAAGAGACCCAGTACTTC.

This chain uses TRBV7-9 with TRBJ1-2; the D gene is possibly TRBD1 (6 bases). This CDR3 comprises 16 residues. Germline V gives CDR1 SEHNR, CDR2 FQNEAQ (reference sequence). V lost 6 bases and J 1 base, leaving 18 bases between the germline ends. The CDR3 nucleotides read TGTGCCAGCAGTTTCGCTCCGGGGGGCCTTAACTATGGCTACACCTTC. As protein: CASSFAPGGLNYGYTF.

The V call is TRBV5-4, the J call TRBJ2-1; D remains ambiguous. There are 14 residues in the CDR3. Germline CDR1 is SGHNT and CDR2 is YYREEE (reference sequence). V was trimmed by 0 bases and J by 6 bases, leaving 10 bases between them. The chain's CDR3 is CASSLVLKSNEQFF. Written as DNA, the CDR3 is TGTGCCAGCAGCTTGGTCCTAAAATCCAATGAGCAGTTCTTC.

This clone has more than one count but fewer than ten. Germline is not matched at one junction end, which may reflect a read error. CDR3 sequence: CAISESVPNYGYTF. Here the CDR3 DNA reads TGTGCCATCAGTGAATCCGTTCCTAACTATGGCTACACCTTC. The rearrangement joins TRBV6-1 to TRBJ1-2, with D unresolved. CDR3 length: 14 amino acids. CDR1 and CDR2 from the germline V gene are MNHNS and SASEGT.

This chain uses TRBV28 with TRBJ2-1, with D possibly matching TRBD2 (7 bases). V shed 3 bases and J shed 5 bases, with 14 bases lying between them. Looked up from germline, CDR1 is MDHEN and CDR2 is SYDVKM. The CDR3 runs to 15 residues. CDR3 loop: CASSFAGEGDNEQFF. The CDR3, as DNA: TGTGCCAGCAGTTTCGCGGGAGAGGGGGACAATGAGCAGTTCTTC.

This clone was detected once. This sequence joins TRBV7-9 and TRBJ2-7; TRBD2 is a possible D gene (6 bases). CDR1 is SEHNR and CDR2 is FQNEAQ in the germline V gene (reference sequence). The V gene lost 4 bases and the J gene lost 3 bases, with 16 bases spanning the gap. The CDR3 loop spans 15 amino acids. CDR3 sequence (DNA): TGTGCCAGCAGCTGGGACCGGGACTCCTACTACGAGCAGTACTTC. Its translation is CASSWDRDSYYEQYF.

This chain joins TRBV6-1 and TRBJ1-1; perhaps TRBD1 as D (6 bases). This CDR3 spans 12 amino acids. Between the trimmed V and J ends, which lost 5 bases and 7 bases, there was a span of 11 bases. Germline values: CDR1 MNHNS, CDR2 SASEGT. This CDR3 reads CASSRTVGEAFF. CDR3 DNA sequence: TGTGCCAGCAGTAGGACAGTCGGTGAAGCTTTCTTT.

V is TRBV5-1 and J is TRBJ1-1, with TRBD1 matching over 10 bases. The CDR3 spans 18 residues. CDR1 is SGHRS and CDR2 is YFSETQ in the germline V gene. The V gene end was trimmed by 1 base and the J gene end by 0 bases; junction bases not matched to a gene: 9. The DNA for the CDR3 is TGCGCCAGCAGCTTGTTACCGGGACAGGGGACTATGAACACTGAAGCTTTCTTT. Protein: CASSLLPGQGTMNTEAFF.

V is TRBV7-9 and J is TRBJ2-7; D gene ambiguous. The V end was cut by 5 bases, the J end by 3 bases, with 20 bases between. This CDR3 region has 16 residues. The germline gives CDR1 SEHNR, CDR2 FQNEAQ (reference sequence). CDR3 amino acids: CASSPKSVIIFYEQYF. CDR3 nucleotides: TGTGCCAGCAGCCCGAAAAGCGTAATTATTTTCTACGAGCAGTACTTC.